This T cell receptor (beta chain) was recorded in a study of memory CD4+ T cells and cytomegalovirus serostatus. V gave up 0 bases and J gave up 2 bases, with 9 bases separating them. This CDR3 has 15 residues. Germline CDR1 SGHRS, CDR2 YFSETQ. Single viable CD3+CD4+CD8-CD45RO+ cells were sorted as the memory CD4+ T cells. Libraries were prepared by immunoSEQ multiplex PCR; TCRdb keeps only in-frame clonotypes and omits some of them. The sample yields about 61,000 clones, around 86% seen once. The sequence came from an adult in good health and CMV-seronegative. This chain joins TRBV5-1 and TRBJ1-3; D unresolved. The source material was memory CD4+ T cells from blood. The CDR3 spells CASSLGAGTGNTIYF. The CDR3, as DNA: TGCGCCAGCAGCTTGGGGGCCGGGACTGGAAACACCATATATTTT.